In this sample, the clone carrying this TCR beta chain turned up many times. Its target is not known. Via MiXCR, TCRdb re-called the 5' RACE reads, giving one row per CDR3 protein. Among some 65,000 distinct CDR3 sequences listed, roughly 4% were seen once. The data were obtained in a study of neurological immune-mediated disorders. Study-wide context: Among the roughly 35 patients with multiple sclerosis, about 31 were relapsing-remitting, while 3 were secondary progressive. Overall study findings and caveats: CDR3 amino acid sequences of expanded clones were not shared across subjects, a result suggesting private repertoires in all groups. Grouping of repertoires by phylogeny put those of 18 of 34 multiple sclerosis patients into a single related-CDR3 cluster, a possible signature.

Unsorted libraries were generated from 2 million PBMCs held at -80 degrees C. The CDR3 is 15 amino acids. Germline V lookup: CDR1 SGHRS, CDR2 YFSETQ. V lost 2 bases to trimming and J lost 8 bases, with 14 bases between them. The clonotype was recovered from a middle-aged man with multiple sclerosis. The source material was PBMCs. The genes are TRBV5-1 and TRBJ1-6; D may be TRBD1 (5 bases). The CDR3 here is CASSLGTSDYSPLHF. CDR3 nucleotides: TGCGCCAGCAGCTTAGGGACCTCGGATTATTCACCCCTCCACTTT. Full variable domain (remainder filled in from reference TRBV5-1 and TRBJ1-6): KAGVTQTPRYLIKTRGQQVTLSCSPISGHRSVSWYQQTPGQGLQFLFEYFSETQRNKGNFPGRFSGRQFSNSRSEMNVSTLELGDSALYLCASSLGTSDYSPLHFGNGTRLTVT.